This TCR beta chain was observed in a study of blood T cell repertoires in COVID-19. Only in-frame clones appear in the TCRdb table, and some are missing; sequencing was by immunoSEQ multiplex PCR. The table records 390,000 or so clones, approximately 88% of them present only once. Germline lookup yields CDR1 SGHTA and CDR2 FQGNSA. The length of the CDR3 is 16 residues. J lost 4 bases, V lost 5 bases, and 11 bases had no gene match. This clone was seen a few times. The chain uses TRBV7-2 and TRBJ2-7, with 10 positions matching TRBD2. This clonotype was sampled from a woman in her twenties or thirties with COVID-19, enrolled during active disease. The specimen was peripheral blood. The DNA for the CDR3 is TGTGCCAGCAGCCGCGGAGCGGGGGGGCCCCAGTACGAGCAGTACTTC. This sequence encodes CASSRGAGGPQYEQYF.